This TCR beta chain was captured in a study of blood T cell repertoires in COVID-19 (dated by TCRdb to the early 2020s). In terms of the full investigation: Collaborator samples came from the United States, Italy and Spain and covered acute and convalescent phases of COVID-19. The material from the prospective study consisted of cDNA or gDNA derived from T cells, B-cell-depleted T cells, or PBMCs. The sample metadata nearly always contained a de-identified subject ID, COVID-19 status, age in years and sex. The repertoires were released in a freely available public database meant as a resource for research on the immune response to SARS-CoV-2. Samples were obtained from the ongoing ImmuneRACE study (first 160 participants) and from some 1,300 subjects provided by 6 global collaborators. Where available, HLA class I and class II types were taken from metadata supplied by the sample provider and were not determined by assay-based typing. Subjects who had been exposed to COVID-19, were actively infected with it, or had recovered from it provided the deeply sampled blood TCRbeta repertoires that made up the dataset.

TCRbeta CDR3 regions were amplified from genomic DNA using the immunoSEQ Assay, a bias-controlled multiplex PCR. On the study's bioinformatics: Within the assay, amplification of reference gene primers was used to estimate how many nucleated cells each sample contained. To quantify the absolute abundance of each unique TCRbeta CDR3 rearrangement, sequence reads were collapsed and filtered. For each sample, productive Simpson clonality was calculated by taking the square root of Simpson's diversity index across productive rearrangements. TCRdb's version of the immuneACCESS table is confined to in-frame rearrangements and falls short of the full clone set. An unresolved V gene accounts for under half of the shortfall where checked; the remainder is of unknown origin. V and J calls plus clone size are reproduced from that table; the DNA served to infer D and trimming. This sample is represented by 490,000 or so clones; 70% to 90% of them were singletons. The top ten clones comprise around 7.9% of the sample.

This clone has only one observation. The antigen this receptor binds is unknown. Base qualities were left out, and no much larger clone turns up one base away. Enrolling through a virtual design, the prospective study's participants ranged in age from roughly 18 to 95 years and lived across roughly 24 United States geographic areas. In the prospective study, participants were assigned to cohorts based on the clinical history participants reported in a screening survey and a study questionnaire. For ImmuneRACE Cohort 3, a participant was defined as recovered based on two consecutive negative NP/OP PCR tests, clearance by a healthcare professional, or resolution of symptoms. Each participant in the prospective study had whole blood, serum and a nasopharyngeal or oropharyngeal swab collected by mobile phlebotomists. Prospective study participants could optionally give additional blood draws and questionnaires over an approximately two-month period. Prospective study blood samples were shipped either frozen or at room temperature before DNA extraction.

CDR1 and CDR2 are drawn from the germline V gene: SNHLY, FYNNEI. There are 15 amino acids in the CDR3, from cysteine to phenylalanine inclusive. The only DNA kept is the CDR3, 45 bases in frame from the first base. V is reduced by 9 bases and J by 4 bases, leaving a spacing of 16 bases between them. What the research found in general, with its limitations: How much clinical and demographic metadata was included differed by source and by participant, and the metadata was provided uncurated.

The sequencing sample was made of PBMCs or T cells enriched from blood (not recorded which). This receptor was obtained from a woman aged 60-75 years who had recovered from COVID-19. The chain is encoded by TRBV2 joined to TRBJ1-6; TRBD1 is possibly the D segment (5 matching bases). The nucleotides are TGTGCCAGTTCAGGGTCGAGACAGTATAATTCACCCCTCCACTTT. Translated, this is CASSGSRQYNSPLHF.